One sample yielded the 9 T cell receptor beta chains listed below, sequenced in a study of response to subunit inactivated influenza vaccine. One entry per CDR3 protein, called by TCRdb with MiXCR from the RT-PCR reads. Of about 780,000 distinct CDR3 sequences listed, approximately 17% are singletons. This sample comprised PBMCs from blood, obtained 5 days after vaccination. The receptors stem from a man in his fifties or sixties who received an inactivated influenza vaccine.

This clonotype came up once. Here the CDR3 DNA reads TGTGCCACCAGCAACAGGGGGCGGACTGAGCAGTTCTTC. This translates into CATSNRGRTEQFF. The chain joins TRBV15 to TRBJ2-1; 9 bases are shared with TRBD1. V was clipped by 4 bases and J by 9 bases; unmatched bases: 4. CDR1 and CDR2 from the germline V gene are LNHNV and YYDKDF (reference sequence). This CDR3 is 13 amino acids long.

This clonotype was observed a handful of times. The chain carries TRBV11-2 and TRBJ2-2, with 7 bases fitting TRBD1. This CDR3 has 15 amino acids. Trimming took 3 bases from V and 6 from J; bases not matched to a gene: 7. Germline CDR1 is SGHAT and CDR2 is FQNNGV. As DNA, the CDR3 is TGTGCCAGCAGCTTCGACAGGGATCGGGCCGGGGAGCTGTTTTTT. This gives the protein CASSFDRDRAGELFF.

This chain joins TRBV11-2 and TRBJ2-2, with 14 bases fitting TRBD2. In germline, CDR1 is SGHAT, CDR2 FQNNGV. CDR3 size: 19 residues. V shed 5 bases, J shed 9 bases, and the junction held 17 bases outside the gene matches. The CDR3 spells CASSRARSGLAGEYRELFF. The CDR3 DNA reads as TGTGCCAGCAGCAGAGCCCGATCGGGACTAGCGGGAGAGTATAGGGAGCTGTTTTTT.

The sample holds a few counts of this clonotype. The chain links TRBV7-6 to TRBJ2-7; TRBD1 aligns across 7 bases. The CDR3 has 15 residues. CDR1 and CDR2 from the germline V gene are SGHVS and FNYEAQ. V dropped 4 bases and J dropped 2; count of bases not matched to a gene: 8. CDR3 residues: CASSSQTGSPYEQYF. The CDR3 DNA reads TGTGCCAGCAGCTCTCAGACAGGGTCCCCCTACGAGCAGTACTTC. The full variable domain, its missing parts supplied by reference TRBV7-6 and TRBJ2-7, is GAGVSQSPRYKVTKRGQDVALRCDPISGHVSLYWYRQALGQGPEFLTYFNYEAQQDKSGLPNDRFSAERPEGSISTLTIQRTEQRDSAMYRCASSSQTGSPYEQYFGPGTRLTVT.

The CDR3 DNA sequence: TGTGCCAGCTCACCTTCGGGACGGCTCTACGAGCAGTACTTC. This sequence encodes CASSPSGRLYEQYF. This rearrangement joins TRBV18 to TRBJ2-7; TRBD1 or TRBD2 may be the D gene (5 bases each). The V gene's germline CDR1 is KGHSH and CDR2 LQKENI. The V gene lost 3 bases and the J gene lost 3 bases, with 12 bases spanning the gap. This CDR3 spans 14 amino acids.

This clonotype was detected ten times or more. The V gene is TRBV5-1, the J gene TRBJ2-3, with 14 bases aligning to TRBD2. The CDR3 sequence is 16 residues long. Germline CDR1 SGHRS, CDR2 YFSETQ. V lost 4 bases, J lost 4 bases, and 5 bases stayed unmatched. In DNA, the CDR3 is TGCGCCAGCAGCGAGGGACTAGCGGGAGTCGCAGATACGCAGTATTTT. Protein: CASSEGLAGVADTQYF. Supplemented by reference TRBV5-1 and TRBJ2-3, the full variable domain reads KAGVTQTPRYLIKTRGQQVTLSCSPISGHRSVSWYQQTPGQGLQFLFEYFSETQRNKGNFPGRFSGRQFSNSRSEMNVSTLELGDSALYLCASSEGLAGVADTQYFGPGTRLTVL.

The chain combines TRBV6-1 with TRBJ2-1; the match to TRBD2 covers 11 bases. The CDR3 runs to 14 residues. Trimming cost V 3 bases and J 8 bases; bases outside gene matches: 3. Germline assignment: CDR1 MNHNS and CDR2 SASEGT. The CDR3 protein is CASSEVLAGDEQFF. In DNA form, the CDR3 reads TGTGCCAGCAGTGAGGTACTAGCGGGGGATGAGCAGTTCTTC.

This clonotype appeared once. The DNA of the CDR3 is TGTGCCAGCAGTGAAAGCGGCAGGAGCTATGGCTACACCTTC. Amino acids: CASSESGRSYGYTF. This rearrangement joins TRBV25-1 to TRBJ1-2; no definite D call. Trimming removed 2 bases from V and 4 bases from J, with 11 bases in between. Looked up from germline, CDR1 is MGHDK and CDR2 is SYGVNS. CDR3 length: 14 amino acids.

The chain has TRBV12-3 or TRBV12-4 and TRBJ1-5; D perhaps matches TRBD1 (5 bases). With 3 bases removed from V and 3 bases from J, the gap between germline ends came to 12 bases. CDR3 size: 15 residues. The CDR3 DNA reads TGTGCCAGCAGTTTTATGGGGGGTACCAATCAGCCCCAGCATTTT. Translated: CASSFMGGTNQPQHF.